Listed below are T cell receptor beta chains from one sample, sequenced in a study of blood T cell repertoires in COVID-19. TCRdb keeps only in-frame clones here, not all; method: immunoSEQ multiplex PCR. The sample carries some 240,000 clones, 80% to 90% recorded once. Sample: peripheral blood. Receptors were obtained from a woman between 65 and 79 years old with COVID-19, enrolled during active disease. Both conserved end residues are part of each CDR3. The order of the fields is D gene, V gene, clone size, J gene, CDR3 protein, CDR3 DNA. A D gene is named only where the DNA matches it firmly. Part of the rows lack a size; the others show once, few, many or a class for expanded clones.

NA	TRBV3-1/TRBV3-2	NA	TRBJ1-5	CASSQLRDQPQHF	TGTGCCAGCAGCCAACTGAGGGATCAGCCCCAGCATTTT
TRBD1	TRBV11-3	NA	TRBJ2-1	CASSLDRGYHNEQFF	TGTGCCAGCAGCCTGGACAGGGGGTATCACAATGAGCAGTTCTTC
NA	TRBV7-9	NA	TRBJ1-1	CASSLSLPGTEAFF	TGTGCCAGCAGCTTAAGTCTCCCGGGAACTGAAGCTTTCTTT
NA	TRBV6-5	NA	TRBJ1-6	CASSYGGSSPLHF	TGTGCCAGCAGTTACGGGGGGTCCTCACCCCTCCACTTT
NA	TRBV2	NA	TRBJ2-7	CASSSRRENEQYF	TGTGCCAGCAGTAGCCGGAGAGAAAACGAGCAGTACTTC
NA	TRBV19	NA	TRBJ2-5	CASSIRGELETQYF	TGTGCCAGTAGTATCAGGGGGGAGTTAGAGACCCAGTACTTC
TRBD1	TRBV10-3	NA	TRBJ2-2	CAISGTGFAGELFF	TGTGCCATCAGTGGGACAGGGTTCGCCGGGGAGCTGTTTTTT
NA	TRBV2	NA	TRBJ2-5	CASSVTSLGETQYF	TGTGCCAGCAGTGTGACTAGTTTGGGAGAGACCCAGTACTTC
TRBD1	TRBV28	NA	TRBJ1-4	CASRISGQGAEKLFF	TGTGCCAGCAGGATTTCGGGACAGGGAGCTGAAAAACTGTTTTTT
TRBD2	TRBV7-8	NA	TRBJ2-2	CASSSRGLAGAGELFF	TGTGCCAGCAGCTCCAGGGGACTAGCGGGAGCCGGGGAGCTGTTTTTT
TRBD1	TRBV9	NA	TRBJ1-2	CASSVGTGSGYTF	TGTGCCAGCAGCGTAGGGACAGGTAGTGGCTACACCTTC
TRBD2	TRBV7-2	NA	TRBJ2-7	CASSLGLAGEEQYF	TGTGCCAGCAGCTTAGGACTAGCGGGAGAGGAGCAGTACTTC
NA	TRBV30	NA	TRBJ1-2	CAWRSGGAGGYTF	TGTGCCTGGAGATCAGGTGGCGCCGGAGGCTACACCTTC
NA	TRBV7-2	NA	TRBJ2-7	CASSLNSGRDYEQYF	TGTGCCAGCAGCTTAAACAGTGGACGGGACTACGAGCAGTACTTC
NA	TRBV12-3/TRBV12-4	NA	TRBJ1-5	CASSFSSQPQHF	TGTGCCAGCAGTTTTTCATCCCAGCCCCAGCATTTT
NA	TRBV4-3	once	TRBJ1-5	CASSLDEGKDQPQHF	TGCGCCAGCAGCCTAGATGAGGGTAAAGATCAGCCCCAGCATTTT
TRBD2	TRBV19	NA	TRBJ2-2	CASSRSLAVPGTGELFF	TGTGCCAGTAGTCGGTCGCTAGCGGTACCGGGGACCGGGGAGCTGTTTTTT
NA	TRBV21-1	NA	TRBJ2-1	CASSKVGVSSYNEQFF	TGTGCCAGCAGCAAAGTCGGGGTGAGCTCCTACAATGAGCAGTTCTTC
NA	TRBV5-1	NA	TRBJ1-4	CASSPQGSTDEKLFF	TGCGCCAGCAGCCCTCAGGGGTCGACGGATGAAAAACTGTTTTTT
TRBD1	TRBV11-2	NA	TRBJ2-1	CASSLGSGTGGDEQFF	TGTGCCAGCAGCTTAGGATCGGGGACAGGGGGCGATGAGCAGTTCTTC
NA	TRBV28	NA	TRBJ1-1	CASSPPGVGNTEAFF	TGTGCCAGCAGTCCGCCGGGGGTCGGGAACACTGAAGCTTTCTTT
NA	TRBV19	NA	TRBJ2-3	CASKQGSIRTDTQYF	TGTGCCAGCAAACAGGGCTCCATCCGCACAGATACGCAGTATTTT
TRBD1	TRBV12-5	NA	TRBJ2-7	CASGFGQGERYEQYF	TGTGCTAGTGGTTTTGGGCAGGGGGAAAGATACGAGCAGTACTTC